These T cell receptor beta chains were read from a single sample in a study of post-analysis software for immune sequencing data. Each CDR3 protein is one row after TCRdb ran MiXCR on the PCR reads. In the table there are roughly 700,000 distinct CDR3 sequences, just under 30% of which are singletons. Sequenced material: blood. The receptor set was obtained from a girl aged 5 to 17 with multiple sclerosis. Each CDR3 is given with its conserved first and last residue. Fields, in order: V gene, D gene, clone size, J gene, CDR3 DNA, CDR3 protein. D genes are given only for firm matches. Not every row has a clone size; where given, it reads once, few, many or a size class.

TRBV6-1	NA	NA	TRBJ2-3	TGTGCCAGCAGTGAACAGCCGCTCACAGATACGCAGTATTTT	CASSEQPLTDTQYF
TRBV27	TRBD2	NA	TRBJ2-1	TGTGCCAGCAGTTTATCGGGAGGGCGCTCCTACAATGAGCAGTTCTTC	CASSLSGGRSYNEQFF
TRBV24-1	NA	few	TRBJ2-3	TGTGCCACCAGGACCGGGGATACGCAGTATTTT	CATRTGDTQYF
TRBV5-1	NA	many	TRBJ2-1	TGCGCCAGCAGCTTGGAGGCTAGCCGCCCCGTTTGGGAGCAGTTCTTC	CASSLEASRPVWEQFF
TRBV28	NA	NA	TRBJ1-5	TGTGCCAGCAGTTCAGGGGCCAGTCCGAGGAATCAGCCCCAGCATTTT	CASSSGASPRNQPQHF
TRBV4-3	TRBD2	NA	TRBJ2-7	TGCGCCAGCAGCCAAGATTGGGGAGGGGAATTTAGCTCCTACGAGCAGTACTTC	CASSQDWGGEFSSYEQYF
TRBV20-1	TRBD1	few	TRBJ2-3	TGCAGTGCTGATGGAGGAGACAGGGGAACAGATACGCAGTATTTT	CSADGGDRGTDTQYF
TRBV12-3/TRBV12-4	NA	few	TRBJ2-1	TGTGCCAGCAGTTTGTGGCAGGGAAGAAATGAGCAGTTCTTC	CASSLWQGRNEQFF
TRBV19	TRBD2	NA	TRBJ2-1	TGTGCCAGTAGTACCATCCATAGCGGGTCCAATGAGCAGTTCTTC	CASSTIHSGSNEQFF
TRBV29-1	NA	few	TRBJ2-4	TGCAGCGTTGTCCCCACAGGGATGGGGAACATTCAGTACTTC	CSVVPTGMGNIQYF
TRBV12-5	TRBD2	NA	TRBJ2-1	TGTGCTAGTGGCACAGCGGGGGGGCCCTTCGGCTCCTACAATGAGCAGTTCTTC	CASGTAGGPFGSYNEQFF
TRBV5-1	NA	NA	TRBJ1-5	TGCGCCAGCCGACAGGATAGCAATCAGCCCCAGCATTTT	CASRQDSNQPQHF
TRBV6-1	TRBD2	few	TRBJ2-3	TGTGCCAGCAGTGAAGGGGTAGCGGGAGGGCCCCCAGATACGCAGTATTTT	CASSEGVAGGPPDTQYF
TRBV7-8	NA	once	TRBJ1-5	TGTGCCAGCAGCTCCGACAGGCCCTATAAGGAAAATCAGCCCCAGCATTTT	CASSSDRPYKENQPQHF
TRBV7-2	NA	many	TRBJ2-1	TGTGCCAGCAGCAAGTATTACAATGAGCAGTTCTTC	CASSKYYNEQFF
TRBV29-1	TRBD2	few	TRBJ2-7	TGCAGCGTCAAAACTAGCGGATCCTCCTACGAGCAGTACTTC	CSVKTSGSSYEQYF
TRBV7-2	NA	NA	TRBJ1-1	TGTGCCAGCAGCTCGCGCCCGACAGTCAACACTGAAGCTTTCTTT	CASSSRPTVNTEAFF
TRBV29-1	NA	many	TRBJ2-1	TGCAGCGGCGTCACCCGGCTGGGTCAGTTCTTC	CSGVTRLGQFF
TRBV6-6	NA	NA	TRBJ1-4	TGTGCCAGCAGCCTGACAGGACTTACAACTAATGAAAAACTGTTTTTT	CASSLTGLTTNEKLFF
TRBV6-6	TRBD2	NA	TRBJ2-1	TGTGCCAGCAATTACCTAGCGGGAGTAGTTTATGAGCAGTTCTTC	CASNYLAGVVYEQFF
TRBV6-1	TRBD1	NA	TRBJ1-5	TGTGCCAGCAGCCGGGACAGGGTCGGTACGAGCAATCAGCCCCAGCATTTT	CASSRDRVGTSNQPQHF
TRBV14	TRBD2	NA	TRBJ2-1	TGTGCCAGCAGCATAGGCGGGGGAACTAGCGGGAGACCCTCAACGGAGCAGTTCTTC	CASSIGGGTSGRPSTEQFF
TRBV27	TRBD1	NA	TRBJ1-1	TGTGCCAGCATCGCTGAGGGGGCTCGGAACACTGAAGCTTTCTTT	CASIAEGARNTEAFF
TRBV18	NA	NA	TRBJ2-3	TGTGCCAGCTCACCAGGACTGGATGCAGATACGCAGTATTTT	CASSPGLDADTQYF
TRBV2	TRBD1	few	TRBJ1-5	TGTGCCAGCCGGGACAGAAACCCTCAGCCCCAGCATTTT	CASRDRNPQPQHF
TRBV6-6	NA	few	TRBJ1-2	TGTGCCACCGAGACAAGCTATGGCTACACCTTC	CATETSYGYTF
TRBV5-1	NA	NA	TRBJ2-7	TGCGCCAGCAGCTTGGGTCTCCAGGGAGTCACCTACGAGCAGTACTTC	CASSLGLQGVTYEQYF
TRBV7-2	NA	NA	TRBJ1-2	TGTGCCAGCAGCTTAATGAAGGGAATATATGGCTACACCTTC	CASSLMKGIYGYTF
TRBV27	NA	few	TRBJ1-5	TGTGCCAGCAGTCGCGCAGGGCCCCAGCCCCAGCATTTT	CASSRAGPQPQHF
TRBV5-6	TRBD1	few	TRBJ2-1	TGTGCCAGCAGCTTGATTTCAGGGGGCGGCCCTCGGGAGCAGTTCTTC	CASSLISGGGPREQFF
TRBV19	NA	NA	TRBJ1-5	TGTGCCAGTAGTATTATGGTGGGGCAGCCCCAGCATTTT	CASSIMVGQPQHF
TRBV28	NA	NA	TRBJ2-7	TGTGCCAGCAGTTTCTCACTAGTAACCTACGAGCAGTACTTC	CASSFSLVTYEQYF
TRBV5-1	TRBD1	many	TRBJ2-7	TGCGCCAGCAGTTTTGGGACAGGGCCCCACGAGCAGTACTTC	CASSFGTGPHEQYF
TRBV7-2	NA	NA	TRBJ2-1	TGTGCCAGCAGCTTAGCGTGGGTAAATGAGCAGTTCTTC	CASSLAWVNEQFF
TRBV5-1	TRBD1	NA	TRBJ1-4	TGCGCCAGCAGCCTAGAAATACCGGGACAGGGTAATGAAAAACTATTTTTT	CASSLEIPGQGNEKLFF
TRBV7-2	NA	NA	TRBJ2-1	TGTGCCAGCAGCTTACATTTTCAGGACGGACCCTACAATGAGCAGTTCTTC	CASSLHFQDGPYNEQFF
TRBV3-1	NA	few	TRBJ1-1	TGTGCCAGCAAAAAAAGGTCCCTGAACACTGAAGCTTTCTTT	CASKKRSLNTEAFF
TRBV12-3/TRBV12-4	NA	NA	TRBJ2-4	TGTGCCAGCAGTTTGGAGGAAAACATTCAGTACTTC	CASSLEENIQYF
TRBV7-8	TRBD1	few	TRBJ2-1	TGTGCCAGCAGCCCTCCGGGACAGGGAGATGAGCAGTTCTTC	CASSPPGQGDEQFF
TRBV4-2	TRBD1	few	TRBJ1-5	TGTGCCAGCAGCCGGACAGGGGGCCCTCAGCCCCAGCATTTT	CASSRTGGPQPQHF